These T cell receptor beta chains were read from a single sample in a study of cytomegalovirus exposure and HLA in healthy donors. Only in-frame clones appear in the TCRdb table, and some are missing; sequencing was by immunoSEQ multiplex PCR. The sample records 150,000 to 200,000 clones, around 77% being singletons. The sample was PBMCs. Receptors originate from a female donor in good health and CMV-seronegative. The CDR3 runs from the conserved cysteine through the conserved F or W. The order of the fields is CDR3 length, clone size, J gene, V gene, D gene, CDR3 protein, CDR3 DNA. The D gene is left open where the match is weak. Clone size is shown for a subset of rows, as once, few, many or a class of expanded clone.

length: 15; size: NA; J: TRBJ1-2; V: TRBV19; D: NA; CDR3: CASSIAGRTNYGYTF; DNA: TGTGCCAGTAGTATTGCTGGCCGAACTAACTATGGCTACACCTTC
length: 14; size: few; J: TRBJ1-1; V: TRBV6-5; D: TRBD1; CDR3: CASTVDRGGTEAFF; DNA: TGTGCCAGCACAGTAGACAGGGGAGGCACTGAAGCTTTCTTT
length: 15; size: NA; J: TRBJ2-3; V: TRBV7-3; D: TRBD2; CDR3: CASSSSGGHTDTQYF; DNA: TGTGCCAGCAGCTCTAGCGGGGGCCACACAGATACGCAGTATTTT
length: 19; size: few; J: TRBJ1-6; V: TRBV11-2; D: NA; CDR3: CASTIRAETRSSYNSPLHF; DNA: TGTGCCAGCACCATTCGTGCGGAGACCCGGAGCTCCTATAATTCACCCCTCCACTTT
length: 15; size: NA; J: TRBJ2-3; V: TRBV6-8; D: TRBD2; CDR3: CASSGERGATDTQYF; DNA: TGTGCCAGCAGTGGCGAGCGGGGGGCCACAGATACGCAGTATTTT
length: 18; size: NA; J: TRBJ1-1; V: TRBV28; D: TRBD1; CDR3: CASSWGQALFKGNTEAFF; DNA: TGTGCCAGCAGTTGGGGACAGGCACTCTTTAAGGGGAACACTGAAGCTTTCTTT
length: 14; size: NA; J: TRBJ1-5; V: TRBV2; D: TRBD1; CDR3: CASRGDRGHQPQHF; DNA: TGTGCCAGCAGAGGGGACAGGGGGCATCAGCCCCAGCATTTT
length: 15; size: once; J: TRBJ2-2; V: TRBV6-1; D: NA; CDR3: CASTLMADYTGELFF; DNA: TGTGCCAGCACTTTAATGGCGGACTACACCGGGGAGCTGTTTTTT
length: 15; size: NA; J: TRBJ2-5; V: TRBV5-1; D: NA; CDR3: CASSPPEDLQETQYF; DNA: TGCGCCAGCAGCCCCCCGGAGGACCTCCAAGAGACCCAGTACTTC
length: 13; size: NA; J: TRBJ1-2; V: TRBV27; D: NA; CDR3: CASRPYANYGYTF; DNA: TGTGCCAGCAGGCCCTACGCTAACTATGGCTACACCTTC
length: 14; size: NA; J: TRBJ2-7; V: TRBV29-1; D: NA; CDR3: CSVDDRANAYEQYF; DNA: TGCAGCGTAGATGACAGAGCGAACGCCTACGAGCAGTACTTC
length: 16; size: NA; J: TRBJ2-1; V: TRBV19; D: TRBD2; CDR3: CASSIRGGSDYNEQFF; DNA: TGTGCCAGTAGTATTCGGGGGGGGTCTGACTACAATGAGCAGTTCTTC
length: 14; size: NA; J: TRBJ1-2; V: TRBV6-1; D: NA; CDR3: CASSVSLTGTGYTF; DNA: TGTGCCAGCAGTGTTTCCCTCACAGGGACTGGCTACACCTTC
length: 19; size: NA; J: TRBJ2-1; V: TRBV28; D: TRBD2; CDR3: CASSFIALAGSTSYNEQFF; DNA: TGTGCCAGCAGTTTCATAGCGCTAGCGGGATCGACCTCCTACAATGAGCAGTTCTTC
length: 14; size: NA; J: TRBJ2-2; V: TRBV10-3; D: NA; CDR3: CAISGRGNTGELFF; DNA: TGTGCCATCAGTGGGAGGGGGAACACCGGGGAGCTGTTTTTT
length: 14; size: NA; J: TRBJ2-3; V: TRBV18; D: NA; CDR3: CASSPDSYTDTQYF; DNA: TGTGCCAGCTCACCGGACAGCTACACAGATACGCAGTATTTT
length: 13; size: NA; J: TRBJ2-5; V: TRBV30; D: NA; CDR3: CAWNQEAEETQYF; DNA: TGTGCCTGGAATCAAGAAGCGGAAGAGACCCAGTACTTC
length: 14; size: once; J: TRBJ2-1; V: TRBV10-1; D: TRBD2; CDR3: CASSDQPTSGEQFF; DNA: TGCGCCAGCAGTGATCAACCGACTAGCGGCGAGCAGTTCTTC
length: 12; size: NA; J: TRBJ1-2; V: TRBV29-1; D: TRBD1; CDR3: CSVDRGENGYTF; DNA: TGCAGCGTGGACAGGGGGGAAAATGGCTACACCTTC
length: 15; size: few; J: TRBJ2-1; V: TRBV6-4; D: TRBD2; CDR3: CASSDSSGSYNEQFF; DNA: TGTGCCAGCAGTGACTCTAGCGGGAGCTACAATGAGCAGTTCTTC
length: 13; size: NA; J: TRBJ2-7; V: TRBV11-3; D: NA; CDR3: CASSLGGDGEQYF; DNA: TGTGCCAGCAGCTTAGGGGGGGACGGGGAGCAGTACTTC
length: 13; size: NA; J: TRBJ1-2; V: TRBV18; D: TRBD1; CDR3: CASSDDRGDGYTF; DNA: TGTGCCAGCTCAGATGACAGGGGCGATGGCTACACCTTC
length: 11; size: NA; J: TRBJ1-4; V: TRBV6-6; D: NA; CDR3: CASSPGRKLFF; DNA: TGTGCCAGCAGTCCGGGGAGAAAACTGTTTTTT
length: 14; size: NA; J: TRBJ1-1; V: TRBV19; D: NA; CDR3: CASTMGQGKPWAFF; DNA: TGTGCCAGTACGATGGGGCAGGGGAAACCGTGGGCTTTCTTT